These 30 T cell receptor beta chains came from one sample sequenced in a study of CD8 T cells in ankylosing spondylitis. Whole-study results and caveats: Typical of ankylosing spondylitis blood, it appeared, was a TCR beta motif of under 10 highly homologous variants.

No antigen is known for these receptors. TCRdb reprocessed the 5' RACE reads with MiXCR, giving one entry per CDR3 protein. The sample lists 700,000 to 850,000 distinct CDR3 sequences, around 11% seen once, with less than 0.65% in the top ten. Material for sequencing was blood, either unsorted or a sorted T cell fraction (not recorded which). Receptors were obtained from a male donor with ankylosing spondylitis.

This clonotype was detected ten times or more. The chain recombines TRBV12-3 or TRBV12-4 with TRBJ1-2; TRBD1 aligns across 8 bases. V gave up 6 bases and J gave up 7 bases; unmatched junction bases: 13. The CDR3 loop spans 15 amino acids. The CDR3 reads CASSNWTGSLGGYTF. CDR3 nucleotide sequence: TGTGCCAGCAGCAACTGGACAGGGAGTTTGGGTGGCTACACCTTC.

This clonotype was picked up many times. The chain combines TRBV24-1 with TRBJ2-2; 14 bases align to TRBD2. The ends lost 4 bases at V and 6 bases at J; junction bases unmatched: 6. Germline V gene lookup returns CDR1 KGHDR and CDR2 SFDVKD. The CDR3 loop spans 17 amino acids. The CDR3 DNA sequence: TGTGCCACCAGTGACCCGGGACTAGCGGGAGAGGCCGGGGAGCTGTTTTTT. Amino acid sequence: CATSDPGLAGEAGELFF.

This clonotype occurred a few times. This chain uses TRBV5-1 with TRBJ1-5; no reliable D call. This CDR3 region has 15 residues. Germline assignment: CDR1 SGHRS and CDR2 YFSETQ. Trimming removed 2 bases from V and 0 bases from J, with 9 bases in between. As DNA, the CDR3 is TGCGCCAGCAGCTTTGACGGTTCTAGCAATCAGCCCCAGCATTTT. Translation: CASSFDGSSNQPQHF. Full variable domain (missing parts from reference TRBV5-1 and TRBJ1-5): KAGVTQTPRYLIKTRGQQVTLSCSPISGHRSVSWYQQTPGQGLQFLFEYFSETQRNKGNFPGRFSGRQFSNSRSEMNVSTLELGDSALYLCASSFDGSSNQPQHFGDGTRLSIL.

There are a few counts of this clonotype. The chain carries TRBV5-1 and TRBJ2-7; TRBD1 aligns across 7 bases. The junction had 11 bases not matched to a gene; V was cut back by 5 bases and J by 3 bases. This CDR3 is built from 15 residues. Germline V lookup: CDR1 SGHRS, CDR2 YFSETQ. The chain's CDR3 is CASSNPDRDLYEQYF. The CDR3 bases are TGCGCCAGCAGTAACCCAGACAGGGACCTCTACGAGCAGTACTTC.

The chain uses TRBV10-3 and TRBJ2-1; no reliable D call. The V gene's germline CDR1 is ENHRY and CDR2 SYGVKD. V shed 9 bases and J shed 0 bases, with 18 bases lying between them. The CDR3 runs to 16 residues. The CDR3 protein is CAMSRAGYSSYNEQFF. In nucleotides, the CDR3 is TGTGCCATGAGTAGGGCCGGCTACAGCTCCTACAATGAGCAGTTCTTC.

V gene TRBV20-1 combines with J gene TRBJ2-1; 8 nucleotides match TRBD2. Trimming removed 5 bases from V and 5 bases from J; junction bases left unmatched: 8. CDR1 DFQATT and CDR2 SNEGSKA come from the germline V gene (reference sequence). The CDR3 length is 14 residues. CDR3 in amino acids: CSASRGGWDNEQFF. CDR3 in DNA: TGCAGTGCTTCTCGGGGGGGGTGGGACAATGAGCAGTTCTTC.

This clonotype was observed many times. The chain carries TRBV12-3 or TRBV12-4 and TRBJ1-1; the D is unclear. The V gene lost 1 base and the J gene lost 3 bases, with 6 bases spanning the gap. The CDR3 sequence is 13 residues long. CDR3 residues: CASSLGPDTEAFF. CDR3 coding DNA: TGTGCCAGCAGTTTAGGACCAGACACTGAAGCTTTCTTT.

This chain links TRBV4-1 with TRBJ2-3; 11 bases line up with TRBD2. CDR1 MGHRA and CDR2 YSYEKL come from the germline V gene. V was clipped by 3 bases and J by 6 bases; unmatched bases: 5. The CDR3 has 15 residues. This chain's CDR3 is CASSHLAGGGDTQYF. Written as DNA, the CDR3 is TGCGCCAGCAGCCACCTAGCGGGAGGTGGGGATACGCAGTATTTT.

This clonotype has a handful of counts. This chain connects TRBV7-2 to TRBJ1-2; 7 bases fit TRBD1. Germline assignment: CDR1 SGHTA and CDR2 FQGNSA. After removal of 1 base from V and 10 bases from J, the junction contained 6 bases not matched to a gene. This CDR3 contains 13 residues. CDR3 nucleotide sequence: TGTGCCAGCAGCTTAGTACAGGGGAGCTTCTACACCTTC. Translated, it gives CASSLVQGSFYTF.

The sample holds a few counts of this clonotype. V and J are TRBV15 and TRBJ2-7, with D hard to call. Per the germline V gene, CDR1 is LNHNV and CDR2 is YYDKDF (reference sequence). V was cut by 1 base and J by 2 bases, with 9 bases left in between. This CDR3 spans 14 amino acids. The CDR3 nucleotides are TGTGCCACCAGCAGAGGGGCAGAAACCTACGAGCAGTACTTC. It is translated as CATSRGAETYEQYF.

The chain recombines TRBV7-2 with TRBJ1-6; 7 bases match TRBD1. The CDR3 extends over 15 amino acids. Trimming took 5 bases from V and 9 from J; bases not matched to a gene: 10. Germline CDR1 is SGHTA and CDR2 is FQGNSA. CDR3 sequence reads: CASSSGGGYGSPLHF. The CDR3 DNA follows: TGTGCCAGCAGCAGCGGAGGGGGCTACGGTTCACCCCTCCACTTT.

This clonotype has only a few counts. The chain recombines TRBV4-1 with TRBJ1-2, with TRBD1 matching over 7 bases. J lost 4 bases, V lost 4 bases, and 12 bases had no gene match. The germline gives CDR1 MGHRA, CDR2 YSYEKL. CDR3 length: 16 residues. The CDR3 spells CASSRLSQQGIYGYTF. The CDR3 DNA follows: TGCGCCAGCAGCCGATTGTCACAACAGGGGATCTATGGCTACACCTTC.

The chain combines TRBV10-3 with TRBJ2-5; 8 bases are shared with TRBD2. The CDR3 totals 14 residues. J was trimmed by 2 bases and V by 11 bases; bases with no gene match: 10. Germline assignment: CDR1 ENHRY and CDR2 SYGVKD. The CDR3 nucleotides are TGTGCCGCTGCGCCCAGCGGGAGTCAAGAGACCCAGTACTTC. It specifies CAAAPSGSQETQYF.

The J gene is TRBJ2-7, the V gene TRBV6-2 or TRBV6-3, with D unresolved. V lost 2 bases and J 3 bases, leaving 5 bases between the germline ends. The V gene's germline CDR1 is MNHEY and CDR2 SVGEGT. CDR3 size: 12 residues. The CDR3 DNA is TGTGCCAGCAGTTACGACATCTACGAGCAGTACTTC. Amino acids: CASSYDIYEQYF.

The chain carries TRBV20-1 and TRBJ2-5; D unclear. V shed 7 bases and J shed 2 bases, with 8 bases lying between them. In germline, CDR1 is DFQATT, CDR2 SNEGSKA (reference sequence). This CDR3 comprises 11 residues. The CDR3 protein is CSGGVQETQYF. The DNA for the CDR3 is TGCAGTGGCGGAGTTCAAGAGACCCAGTACTTC.

V is TRBV5-1 and J is TRBJ1-4; 9 bases align to TRBD1. The CDR3 loop spans 15 amino acids. Germline V gene data show CDR1 as SGHRS and CDR2 as YFSETQ. J was trimmed by 6 bases and V by 4 bases; bases with no gene match: 7. The CDR3 spells CASSTAGTGHEKLFF. The CDR3 DNA follows: TGCGCCAGCAGCACTGCCGGGACAGGGCATGAAAAACTGTTTTTT.

The chain couples TRBV6-4 to TRBJ1-2, with D unclear. Trimming removed 0 bases from V and 10 bases from J, with 15 bases in between. CDR1 MRHNA and CDR2 SNTAGT come from the germline V gene. This CDR3 is built from 14 residues. DNA for the CDR3: TGTGCCAGCAGTGACTCGTGGGCCTCCCGGCCCTACACCTTC. This codes for CASSDSWASRPYTF.

This clonotype was observed a handful of times. CDR3 nucleotides: TGTGCCAGCAGCCCGTCGAGTTCTAGCGGGTGGTACCAAGAGACCCAGTACTTC. It encodes CASSPSSSSGWYQETQYF. This rearrangement joins TRBV9 to TRBJ2-5, with 8 bases that match TRBD2. V shed 4 bases and J 0 bases; nucleotides not matched to a gene: 14. Germline values: CDR1 SGDLS, CDR2 YYNGEE. The CDR3 consists of 18 residues.

This clonotype was counted a few times. The V gene is TRBV12-3 or TRBV12-4, the J gene TRBJ1-6; the D is unclear. CDR3 size: 15 residues. Trimming removed 3 bases at V and 0 bases at J, with 6 bases between. CDR3 nucleotides: TGTGCCAGCAGTTTTAGTAACTCCTATAATTCACCCCTCCACTTT. Its protein is CASSFSNSYNSPLHF.

This clonotype turned up a few times. V and J are TRBV4-3 and TRBJ2-3, with 7 bases that match TRBD1. With 6 bases clipped from V and 3 bases from J, the junction kept 3 bases outside the gene matches. The CDR3 sequence is 13 residues long. The germline V gene has CDR1 LGHNA and CDR2 YSLEER. The CDR3: CASRTTGTDTQYF. Here the CDR3 DNA reads TGCGCCAGCAGAACGACAGGGACAGATACGCAGTATTTT.

This chain links TRBV18 with TRBJ2-5, with TRBD1 as a possible D gene (5 bases). This CDR3 contains 15 residues. In germline, CDR1 is KGHSH, CDR2 LQKENI. Trimming pared 3 bases from V and 2 bases from J, leaving 13 bases between. CDR3 in DNA: TGTGCCAGCTCACCCTCTGACAGAAGACAAGAGACCCAGTACTTC. It translates to CASSPSDRRQETQYF.

This clonotype appeared many times. This chain joins TRBV20-1 and TRBJ2-1; 14 bases align to TRBD2. The CDR3 is 18 residues long. V trimming: 5 bases; J trimming: 0 bases; junction bases outside the gene matches: 9. Germline loops: CDR1 DFQATT, CDR2 SNEGSKA (reference sequence). CDR3 protein: CSAPKVGLAGASYNEQFF. The CDR3 DNA follows: TGCAGTGCTCCCAAAGTGGGACTAGCGGGAGCCTCCTACAATGAGCAGTTCTTC.

This clonotype has a count of ten or more. The gene calls are TRBV20-1 and TRBJ2-5; D is undetermined. Trimming left V 0 bases short and J 5 bases short, with 16 bases between. Germline CDR1 and CDR2: DFQATT and SNEGSKA (reference sequence). CDR3 length equals 15 residues. CDR3 coding DNA: TGCAGTGCTAGAGATGTCTCGAGGCCCCGGGAGACCCAGTACTTC. Residues: CSARDVSRPRETQYF.

This clonotype has at least ten counts. The CDR3 DNA reads as TGTGCCATCAGTGAATTTGATACGCAGTATTTT. It specifies CAISEFDTQYF. This chain uses TRBV10-3 with TRBJ2-3; D is undetermined. CDR1 ENHRY and CDR2 SYGVKD come from the germline V gene. The CDR3 is 11 residues long. Trimming removed 3 bases from V and 6 bases from J, with 4 bases in between.

The CDR3 sequence is CASSQDLVGGTEAFF. For the CDR3, the DNA is TGTGCCAGCAGCCAAGATCTTGTAGGAGGCACTGAAGCTTTCTTT. V and J are TRBV4-2 and TRBJ1-1; no clear D. V gave up 0 bases and J gave up 4 bases, with 12 bases separating them. The CDR3 loop spans 15 amino acids. Germline CDR1 is LGHNA and CDR2 is YNFKEQ.

The V call is TRBV20-1, the J call TRBJ1-1; D might be TRBD1 (5 bases). The germline V gene encodes CDR1 DFQATT and CDR2 SNEGSKA (reference sequence). This CDR3 region has 13 residues. The V gene lost 4 bases and the J gene lost 2 bases, with 11 bases spanning the gap. CDR3 DNA: TGCAGTGCTATACAGGTTTCAAACACTGAAGCTTTCTTT. Its translation: CSAIQVSNTEAFF.

This clonotype was seen more than once but under ten times. The V and J genes are TRBV29-1 and TRBJ2-2; no firm D call. The length of the CDR3 is 14 residues. In germline, CDR1 is SQVTM, CDR2 ANQGSEA. V was clipped by 1 base and J by 3 bases, with 9 bases between them. The chain's CDR3 is CSVEARPYTGELFF. The CDR3 nucleotides read TGCAGCGTTGAAGCCAGGCCCTACACCGGGGAGCTGTTTTTT.

The chain uses TRBV4-2 and TRBJ2-5; TRBD2 matches 9 bases. Germline V gene data show CDR1 as LGHNA and CDR2 as YNFKEQ. Losses at the gene ends were 0 bases for V and 0 bases for J; bases not matched to a gene: 8. The CDR3 has 18 amino acids. CDR3 region: CASSQEVAGDPYQETQYF. The DNA for the CDR3 is TGTGCCAGCAGCCAAGAGGTAGCGGGGGACCCGTACCAAGAGACCCAGTACTTC.

The CDR3 sequence: CSVEDTGGWTEAFF. The CDR3 nucleotides are TGCAGCGTTGAAGATACAGGGGGCTGGACTGAAGCTTTCTTT. This sequence joins TRBV29-1 and TRBJ1-1, with TRBD1 matching 9 bases. The CDR3 is 14 residues long. The V gene end was trimmed by 0 bases and the J gene end by 5 bases; junction bases not matched to a gene: 4. Germline V gene sequence: CDR1 SQVTM, CDR2 ANQGSEA.

A few counts support this clonotype. This chain joins TRBV20-1 and TRBJ2-3, with D perhaps given as TRBD1 or TRBD2 (5 bases each). This CDR3 is built from 15 residues. V was cut by 0 bases and J by 5 bases, with 15 bases left in between. Germline V gene lookup returns CDR1 DFQATT and CDR2 SNEGSKA (reference sequence). The CDR3 DNA follows: TGCAGTGCTAGAGATTGGGAGCAGGGCAAAGATACGCAGTATTTT. Translating gives CSARDWEQGKDTQYF.